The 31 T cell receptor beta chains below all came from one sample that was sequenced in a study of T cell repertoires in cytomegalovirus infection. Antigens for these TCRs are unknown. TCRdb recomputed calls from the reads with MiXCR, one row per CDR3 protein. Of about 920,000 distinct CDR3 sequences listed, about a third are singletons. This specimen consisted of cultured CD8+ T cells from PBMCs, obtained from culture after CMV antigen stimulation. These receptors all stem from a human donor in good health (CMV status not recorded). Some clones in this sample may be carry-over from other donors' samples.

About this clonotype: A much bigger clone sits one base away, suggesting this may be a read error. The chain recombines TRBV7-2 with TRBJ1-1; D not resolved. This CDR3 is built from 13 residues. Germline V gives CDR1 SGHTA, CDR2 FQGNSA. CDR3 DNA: TGTGCCAGCGGCTTAGGGAACCCTGCTGAAGCTTTCTTT. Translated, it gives CASGLGNPAEAFF.

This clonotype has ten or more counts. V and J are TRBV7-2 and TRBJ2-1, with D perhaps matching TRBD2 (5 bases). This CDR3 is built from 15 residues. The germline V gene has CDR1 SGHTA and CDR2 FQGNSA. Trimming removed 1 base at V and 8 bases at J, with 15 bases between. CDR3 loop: CASSLGAASWDEQFF. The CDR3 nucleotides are TGTGCCAGCAGCTTAGGGGCGGCTAGCTGGGATGAGCAGTTCTTC.

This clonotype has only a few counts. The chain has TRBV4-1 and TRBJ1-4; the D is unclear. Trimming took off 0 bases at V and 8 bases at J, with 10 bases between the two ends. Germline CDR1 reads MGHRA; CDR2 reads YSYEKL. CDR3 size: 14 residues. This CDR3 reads CASSQEAGGEKLFF. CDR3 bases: TGCGCCAGCAGCCAAGAAGCGGGCGGAGAAAAACTGTTTTTT.

CDR3 amino acids: CASLPGGNTGELFF. CDR3 bases: TGTGCCAGCCTACCTGGCGGAAACACCGGGGAGCTGTTTTTT. The chain couples TRBV6-6 to TRBJ2-2; no clear D gene. The CDR3 runs 14 residues. V was trimmed by 8 bases and J by 2 bases, leaving 12 bases between them. The V gene's germline CDR1 is MNHNY and CDR2 SVGAGI (reference sequence).

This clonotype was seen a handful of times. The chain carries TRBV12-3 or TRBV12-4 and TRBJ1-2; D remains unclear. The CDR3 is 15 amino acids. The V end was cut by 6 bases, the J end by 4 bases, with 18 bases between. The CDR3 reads CASSPDRAPAYGYTF. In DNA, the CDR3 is TGTGCCAGCAGCCCAGATCGGGCGCCCGCCTATGGCTACACCTTC.

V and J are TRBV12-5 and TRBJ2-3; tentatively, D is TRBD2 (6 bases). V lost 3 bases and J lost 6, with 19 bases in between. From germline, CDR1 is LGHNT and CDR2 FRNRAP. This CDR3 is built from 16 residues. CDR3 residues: CASGFQREDRSDTQYF. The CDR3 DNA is TGTGCTAGTGGTTTTCAGAGGGAGGATCGGTCGGATACGCAGTATTTT.

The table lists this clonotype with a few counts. CDR3: CASSQDKYQPQHF. CDR3 DNA: TGCGCCAGCAGCCAGGACAAGTATCAGCCCCAGCATTTT. The chain combines TRBV4-1 with TRBJ1-5; D may be TRBD1 (5 bases). CDR3 size: 13 residues. Germline V CDR1 and CDR2: MGHRA, YSYEKL. V dropped 3 bases and J dropped 5 bases, with 8 bases sitting between them.

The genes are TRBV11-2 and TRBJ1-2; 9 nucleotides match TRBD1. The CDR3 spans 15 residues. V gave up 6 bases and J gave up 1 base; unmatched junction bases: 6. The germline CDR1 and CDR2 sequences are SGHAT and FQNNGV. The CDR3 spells CASSETGGVNYGYTF. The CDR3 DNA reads TGTGCCAGCAGTGAAACAGGGGGCGTTAACTATGGCTACACCTTC.

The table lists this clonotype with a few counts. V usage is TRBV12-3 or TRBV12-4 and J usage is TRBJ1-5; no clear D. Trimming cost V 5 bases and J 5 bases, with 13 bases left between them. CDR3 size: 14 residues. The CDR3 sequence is CASSPRGTYQPQHF. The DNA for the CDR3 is TGTGCCAGCAGTCCCCGGGGTACCTATCAGCCCCAGCATTTT.

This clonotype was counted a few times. DNA of the CDR3: TGTGCCAGCAGCTTTCAGGTCGGGGCCAATTCTGAAGCTTTCTTT. Amino acid sequence: CASSFQVGANSEAFF. The rearrangement links TRBV7-9 to TRBJ1-1; possible D gene TRBD1, 5 bases. CDR3 length equals 15 residues. Trimming removed 3 bases from V and 6 bases from J, with 17 bases in between. Per germline, CDR1 SEHNR and CDR2 FQNEAQ (reference sequence).

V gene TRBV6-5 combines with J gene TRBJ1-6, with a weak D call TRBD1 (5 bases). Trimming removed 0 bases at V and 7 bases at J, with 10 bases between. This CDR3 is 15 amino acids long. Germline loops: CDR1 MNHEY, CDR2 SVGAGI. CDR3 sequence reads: CASSYSTEGNSPLHF. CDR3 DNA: TGTGCCAGCAGTTACTCGACCGAGGGGAATTCACCCCTCCACTTT.

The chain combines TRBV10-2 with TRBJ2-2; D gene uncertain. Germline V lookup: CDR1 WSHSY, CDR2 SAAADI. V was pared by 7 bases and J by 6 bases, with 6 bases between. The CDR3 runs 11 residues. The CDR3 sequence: CASTASGELFF. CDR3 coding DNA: TGCGCCAGCACGGCCTCCGGGGAGCTGTTTTTT.

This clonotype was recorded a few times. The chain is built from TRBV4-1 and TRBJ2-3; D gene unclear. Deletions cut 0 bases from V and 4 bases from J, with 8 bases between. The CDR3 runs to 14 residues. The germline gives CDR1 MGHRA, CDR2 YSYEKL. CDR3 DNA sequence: TGCGCCAGCAGCCAAGAGAGTGCGGCAGATACGCAGTATTTT. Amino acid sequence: CASSQESAADTQYF.

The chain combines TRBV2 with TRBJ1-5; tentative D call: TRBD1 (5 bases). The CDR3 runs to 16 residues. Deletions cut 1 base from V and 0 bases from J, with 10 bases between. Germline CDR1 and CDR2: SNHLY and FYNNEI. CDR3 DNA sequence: TGTGCCAGCAGTGAAGGGGGGTTTTATAGCAATCAGCCCCAGCATTTT. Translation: CASSEGGFYSNQPQHF.

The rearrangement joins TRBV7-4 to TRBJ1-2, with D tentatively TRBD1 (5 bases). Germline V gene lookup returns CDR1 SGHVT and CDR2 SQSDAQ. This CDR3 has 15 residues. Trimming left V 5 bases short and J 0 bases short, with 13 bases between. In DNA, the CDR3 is TGTGCCAGCAGCGCCAACAGGAATACTAACTATGGCTACACCTTC. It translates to CASSANRNTNYGYTF.

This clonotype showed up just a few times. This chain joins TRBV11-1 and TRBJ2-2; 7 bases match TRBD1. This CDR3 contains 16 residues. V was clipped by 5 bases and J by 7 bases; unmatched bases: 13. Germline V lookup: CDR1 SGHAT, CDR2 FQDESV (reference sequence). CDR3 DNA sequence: TGTGCCAGCAGCCTAGTTAACAGGGGCCAGGGCGGGGAGCTGTTTTTT. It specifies CASSLVNRGQGGELFF.

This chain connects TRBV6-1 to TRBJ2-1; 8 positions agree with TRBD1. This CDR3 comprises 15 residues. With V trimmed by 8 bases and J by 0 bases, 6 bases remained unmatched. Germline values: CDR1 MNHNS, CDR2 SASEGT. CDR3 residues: CASHIGQGSYNEQFF. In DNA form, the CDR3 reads TGTGCCAGCCACATAGGACAGGGCTCCTACAATGAGCAGTTCTTC.

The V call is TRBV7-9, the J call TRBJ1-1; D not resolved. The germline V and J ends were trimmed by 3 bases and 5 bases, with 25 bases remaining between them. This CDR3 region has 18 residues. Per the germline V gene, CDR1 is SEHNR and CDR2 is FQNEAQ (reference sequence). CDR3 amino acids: CASSFQYWEMGTRTEAFF. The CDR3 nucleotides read TGTGCCAGCAGCTTTCAGTACTGGGAAATGGGCACGAGAACTGAAGCTTTCTTT.

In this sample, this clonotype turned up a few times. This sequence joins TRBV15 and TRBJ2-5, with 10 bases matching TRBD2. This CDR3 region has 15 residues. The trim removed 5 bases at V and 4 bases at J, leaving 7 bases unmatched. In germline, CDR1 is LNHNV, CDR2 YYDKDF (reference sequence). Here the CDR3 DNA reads TGTGCCACCAGCCCTCCTAGCGGGGGCGGAGAGACCCAGTACTTC. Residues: CATSPPSGGGETQYF.

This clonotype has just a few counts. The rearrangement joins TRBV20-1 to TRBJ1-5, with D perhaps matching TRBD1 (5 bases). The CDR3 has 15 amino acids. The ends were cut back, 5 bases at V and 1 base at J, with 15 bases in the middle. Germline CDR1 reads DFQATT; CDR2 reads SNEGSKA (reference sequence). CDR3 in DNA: TGCAGTGCTTTGGGCCGCAGGGCCAGCAATCAGCCCCAGCATTTT. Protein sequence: CSALGRRASNQPQHF.

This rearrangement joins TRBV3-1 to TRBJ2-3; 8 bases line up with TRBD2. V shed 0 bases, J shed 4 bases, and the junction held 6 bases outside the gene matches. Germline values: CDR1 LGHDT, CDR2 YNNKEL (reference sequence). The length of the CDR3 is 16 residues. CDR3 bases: TGTGCCAGCAGCCAAGATACCGGGGGGGCCGCAGATACGCAGTATTTT. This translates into CASSQDTGGAADTQYF.

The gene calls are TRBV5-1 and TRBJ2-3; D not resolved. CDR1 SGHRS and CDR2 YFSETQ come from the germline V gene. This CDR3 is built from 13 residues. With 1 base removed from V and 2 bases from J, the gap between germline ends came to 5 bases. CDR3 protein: CASSLRITDTQYF. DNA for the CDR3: TGCGCCAGCAGCTTGCGAATCACAGATACGCAGTATTTT.

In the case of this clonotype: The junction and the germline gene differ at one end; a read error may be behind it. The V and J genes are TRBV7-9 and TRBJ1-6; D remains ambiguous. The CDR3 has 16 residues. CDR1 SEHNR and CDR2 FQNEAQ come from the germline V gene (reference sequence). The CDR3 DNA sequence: TGTGCCAGCAGCATAGCGGGCAGTCTAAAGAATTCACCCCTCCACTTT. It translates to CASSIAGSLKNSPLHF. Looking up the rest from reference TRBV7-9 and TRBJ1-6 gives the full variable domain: DTGVSQNPRHKITKRGQNVTFRCDPISEHNRLYWYRQTLGQGPEFLTYFQNEAQLEKSRLLSDRFSAERPKGSFSTLEIQRTEQGDSAMYLCASSIAGSLKNSPLHFGNGTRLTVT.

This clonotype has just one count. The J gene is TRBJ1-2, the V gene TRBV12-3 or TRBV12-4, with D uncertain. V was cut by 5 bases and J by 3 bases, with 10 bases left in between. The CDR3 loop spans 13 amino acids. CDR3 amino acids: CASSNDIYYGYTF. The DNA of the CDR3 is TGTGCCAGCAGTAACGACATCTACTATGGCTACACCTTC.

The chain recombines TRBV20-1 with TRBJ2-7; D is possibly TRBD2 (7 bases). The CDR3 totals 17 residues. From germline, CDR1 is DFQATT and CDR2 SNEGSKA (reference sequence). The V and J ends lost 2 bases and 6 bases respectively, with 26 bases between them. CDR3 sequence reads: CSARPNLRGGGLTEQYV. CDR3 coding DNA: TGCAGTGCTAGACCCAATCTGCGAGGGGGGGGATTAACCGAGCAGTACGTC.

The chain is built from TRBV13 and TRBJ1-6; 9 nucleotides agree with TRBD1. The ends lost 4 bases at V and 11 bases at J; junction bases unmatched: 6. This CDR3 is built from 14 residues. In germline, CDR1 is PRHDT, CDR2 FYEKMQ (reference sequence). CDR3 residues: CASSSGTGRAPLHF. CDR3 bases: TGTGCCAGCAGCTCCGGGACAGGGCGGGCACCCCTCCACTTT.

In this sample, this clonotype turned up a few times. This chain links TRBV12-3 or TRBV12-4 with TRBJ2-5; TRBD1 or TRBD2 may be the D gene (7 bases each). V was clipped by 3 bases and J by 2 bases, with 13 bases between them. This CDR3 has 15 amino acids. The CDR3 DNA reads TGTGCCAGCAGTTTCGCCAGGGGGGGTCAAGAGACCCAGTACTTC. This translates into CASSFARGGQETQYF.

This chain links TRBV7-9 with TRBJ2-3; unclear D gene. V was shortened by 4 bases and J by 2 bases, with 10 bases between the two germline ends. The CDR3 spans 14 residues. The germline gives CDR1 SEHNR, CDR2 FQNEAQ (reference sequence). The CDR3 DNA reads TGTGCCAGCAGCTCCCCGGGCCCCACAGATACGCAGTATTTT. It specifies CASSSPGPTDTQYF.

This CDR3 is CASSKRQGIPEVGANVLTF. The CDR3 nucleotides read TGTGCCAGTAGTAAAAGACAGGGAATTCCCGAGGTCGGGGCCAACGTCCTGACTTTC. The chain employs TRBV19 and TRBJ2-6, with 7 positions matching TRBD1. The V and J ends lost 4 bases and 4 bases, in that order; junction bases with no gene match: 16. Looked up from germline, CDR1 is LNHDA and CDR2 is SQIVND (reference sequence). The CDR3 consists of 19 residues.

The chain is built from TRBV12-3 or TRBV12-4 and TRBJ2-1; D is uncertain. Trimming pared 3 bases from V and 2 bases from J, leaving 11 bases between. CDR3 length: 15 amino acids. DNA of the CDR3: TGTGCCAGCAGTTTTGGAAGGGTGCCCTACAATGAGCAGTTCTTC. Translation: CASSFGRVPYNEQFF.

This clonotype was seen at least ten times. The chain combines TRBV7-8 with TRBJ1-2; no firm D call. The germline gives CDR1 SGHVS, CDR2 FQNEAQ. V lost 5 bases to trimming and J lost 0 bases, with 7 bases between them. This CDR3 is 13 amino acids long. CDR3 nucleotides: TGTGCCAGCAGCCCGAAAGCTAACTATGGCTACACCTTC. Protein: CASSPKANYGYTF.